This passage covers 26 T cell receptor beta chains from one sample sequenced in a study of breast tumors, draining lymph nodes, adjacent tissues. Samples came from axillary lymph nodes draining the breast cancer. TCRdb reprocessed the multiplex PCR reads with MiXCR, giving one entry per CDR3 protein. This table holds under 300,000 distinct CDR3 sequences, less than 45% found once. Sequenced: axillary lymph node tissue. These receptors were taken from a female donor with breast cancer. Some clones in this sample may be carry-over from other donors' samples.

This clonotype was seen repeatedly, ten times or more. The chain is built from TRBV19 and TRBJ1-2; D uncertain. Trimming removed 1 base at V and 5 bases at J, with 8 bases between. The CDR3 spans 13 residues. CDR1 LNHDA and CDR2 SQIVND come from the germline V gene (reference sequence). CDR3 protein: CASSIVSGYGYTF. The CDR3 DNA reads TGTGCCAGTAGTATAGTGTCGGGGTATGGCTACACCTTC.

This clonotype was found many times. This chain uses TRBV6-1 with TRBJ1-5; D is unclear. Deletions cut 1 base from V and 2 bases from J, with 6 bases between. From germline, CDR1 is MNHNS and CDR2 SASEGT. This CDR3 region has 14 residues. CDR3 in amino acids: CASSEDRRNQPQHF. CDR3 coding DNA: TGTGCCAGCAGTGAAGACAGACGCAATCAGCCCCAGCATTTT.

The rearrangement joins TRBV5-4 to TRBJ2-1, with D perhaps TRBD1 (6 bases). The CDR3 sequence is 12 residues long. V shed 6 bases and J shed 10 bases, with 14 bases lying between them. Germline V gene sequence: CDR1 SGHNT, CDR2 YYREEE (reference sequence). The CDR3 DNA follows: TGTGCCAGCACCAATTACAGGGCGGAGCAGTTCTTC. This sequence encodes CASTNYRAEQFF.

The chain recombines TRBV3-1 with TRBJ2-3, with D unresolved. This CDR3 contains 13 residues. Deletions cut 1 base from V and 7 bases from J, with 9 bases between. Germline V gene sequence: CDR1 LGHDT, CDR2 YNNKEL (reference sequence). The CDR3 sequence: CASSQGLGYTQYF. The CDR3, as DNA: TGTGCCAGCAGCCAAGGTCTGGGTTATACGCAGTATTTT.

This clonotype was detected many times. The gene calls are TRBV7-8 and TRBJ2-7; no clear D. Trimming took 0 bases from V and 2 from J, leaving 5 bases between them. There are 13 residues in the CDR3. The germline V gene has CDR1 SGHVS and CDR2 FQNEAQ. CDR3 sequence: CASSLAAPYEQYF. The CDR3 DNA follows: TGTGCCAGCAGCTTAGCTGCCCCCTACGAGCAGTACTTC.

This chain's CDR3 is CAIPRGRRETQYF. In DNA form, the CDR3 reads TGTGCCATCCCGAGGGGCAGGAGGGAGACCCAGTACTTC. This chain joins TRBV2 and TRBJ2-5; D assignment may be TRBD1 or TRBD2 (5 bases each). The CDR3 has 13 residues. Germline V CDR1 and CDR2: SNHLY, FYNNEI. V was trimmed by 10 bases and J by 5 bases, leaving 17 bases between them.

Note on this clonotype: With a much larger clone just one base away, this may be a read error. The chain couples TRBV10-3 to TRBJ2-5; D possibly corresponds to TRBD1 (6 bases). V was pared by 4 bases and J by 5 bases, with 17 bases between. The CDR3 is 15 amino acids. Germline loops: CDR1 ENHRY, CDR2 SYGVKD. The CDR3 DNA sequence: TGTGCCATCAGTGGAGTAGTGGGGGCGGGCGAGACCCAGTACTTC. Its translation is CAISGVVGAGETQYF.

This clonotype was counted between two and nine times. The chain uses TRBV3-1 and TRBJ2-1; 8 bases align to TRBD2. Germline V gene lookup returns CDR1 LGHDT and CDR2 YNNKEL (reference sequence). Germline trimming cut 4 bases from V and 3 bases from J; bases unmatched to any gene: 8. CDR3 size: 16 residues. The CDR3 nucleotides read TGTGCCAGCAGCCCTAACCCGGGACTAGTCTACAATGAGCAGTTCTTC. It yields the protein CASSPNPGLVYNEQFF.

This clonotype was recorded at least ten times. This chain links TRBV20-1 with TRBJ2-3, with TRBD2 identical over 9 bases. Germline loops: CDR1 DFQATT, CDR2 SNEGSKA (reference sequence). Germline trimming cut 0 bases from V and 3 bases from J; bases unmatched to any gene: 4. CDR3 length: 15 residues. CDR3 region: CSAREASGITDTQYF. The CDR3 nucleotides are TGCAGTGCTAGAGAGGCTAGCGGGATAACAGATACGCAGTATTTT.

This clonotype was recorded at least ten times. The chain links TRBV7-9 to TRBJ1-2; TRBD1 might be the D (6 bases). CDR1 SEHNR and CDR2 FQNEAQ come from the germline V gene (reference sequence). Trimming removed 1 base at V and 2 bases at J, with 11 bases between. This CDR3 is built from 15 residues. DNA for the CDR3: TGTGCCAGCAGCTTAGAATCAGGGGCGAACTATGGCTACACCTTC. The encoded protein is CASSLESGANYGYTF.

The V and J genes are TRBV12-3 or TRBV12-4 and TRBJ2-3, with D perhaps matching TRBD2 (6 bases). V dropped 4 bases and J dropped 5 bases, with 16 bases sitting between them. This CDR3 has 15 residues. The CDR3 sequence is CASSSRRGRGDTQYF. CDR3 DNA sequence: TGTGCCAGCAGTTCCCGGAGAGGGCGGGGAGATACGCAGTATTTT.

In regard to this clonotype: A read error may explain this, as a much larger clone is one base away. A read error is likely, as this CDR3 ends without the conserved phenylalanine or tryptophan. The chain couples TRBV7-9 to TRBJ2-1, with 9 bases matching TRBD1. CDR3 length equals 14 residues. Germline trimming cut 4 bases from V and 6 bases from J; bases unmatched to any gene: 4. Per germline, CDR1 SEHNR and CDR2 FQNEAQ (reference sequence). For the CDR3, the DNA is TGTGCCAGCAGCTCCCTGGACAGGGGCAATGAGCAGTTCCTC. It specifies CASSSLDRGNEQFL.

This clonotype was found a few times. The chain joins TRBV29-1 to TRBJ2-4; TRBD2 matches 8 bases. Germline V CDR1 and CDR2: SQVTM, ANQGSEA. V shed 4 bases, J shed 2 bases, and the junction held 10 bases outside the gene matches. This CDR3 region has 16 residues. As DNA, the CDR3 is TGCAGCGTTGTACCCCGGGAGGGTTCGACCAAAAACATTCAGTACTTC. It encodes CSVVPREGSTKNIQYF.

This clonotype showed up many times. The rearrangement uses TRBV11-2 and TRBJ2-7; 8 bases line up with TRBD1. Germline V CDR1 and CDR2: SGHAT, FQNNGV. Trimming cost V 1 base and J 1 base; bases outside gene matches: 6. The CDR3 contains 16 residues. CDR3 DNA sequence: TGTGCCAGCAGCTTAGGAGGACAGGGAAGGTCCTACGAGCAGTACTTC. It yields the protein CASSLGGQGRSYEQYF. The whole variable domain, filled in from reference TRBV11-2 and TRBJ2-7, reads EAGVAQSPRYKIIEKRQSVAFWCNPISGHATLYWYQQILGQGPKLLIQFQNNGVVDDSQLPKDRFSAERLKGVDSTLKIQPAKLEDSAVYLCASSLGGQGRSYEQYFGPGTRLTVT.

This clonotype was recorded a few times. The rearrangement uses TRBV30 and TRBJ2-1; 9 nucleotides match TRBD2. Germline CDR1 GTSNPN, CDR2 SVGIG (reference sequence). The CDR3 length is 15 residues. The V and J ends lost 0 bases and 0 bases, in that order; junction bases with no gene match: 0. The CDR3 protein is CAWSVAGGSYNEQFF. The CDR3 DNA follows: TGTGCCTGGAGTGTAGCGGGAGGCTCCTACAATGAGCAGTTCTTC.

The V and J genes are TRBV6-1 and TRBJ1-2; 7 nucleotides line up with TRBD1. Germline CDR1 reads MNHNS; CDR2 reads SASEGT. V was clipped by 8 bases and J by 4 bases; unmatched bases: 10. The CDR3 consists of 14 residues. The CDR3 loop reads CASLRTGSSYGYTF. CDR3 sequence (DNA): TGTGCCAGCTTGAGGACAGGTAGTAGCTATGGCTACACCTTC.

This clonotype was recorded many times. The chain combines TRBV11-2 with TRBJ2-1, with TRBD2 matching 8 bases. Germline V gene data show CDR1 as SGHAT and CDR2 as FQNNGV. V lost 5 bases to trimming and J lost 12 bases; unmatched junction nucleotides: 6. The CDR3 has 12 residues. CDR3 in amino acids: CASSHSGTRQFF. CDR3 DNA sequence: TGTGCCAGCAGCCACTCCGGGACTAGGCAGTTCTTC.

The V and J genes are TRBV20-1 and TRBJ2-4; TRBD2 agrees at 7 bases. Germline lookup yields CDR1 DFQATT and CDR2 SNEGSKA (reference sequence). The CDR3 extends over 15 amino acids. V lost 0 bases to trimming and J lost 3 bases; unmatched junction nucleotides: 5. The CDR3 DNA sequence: TGCAGTGCTAGAGATCCCCGGGAGGACAAAAACATTCAGTACTTC. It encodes CSARDPREDKNIQYF.

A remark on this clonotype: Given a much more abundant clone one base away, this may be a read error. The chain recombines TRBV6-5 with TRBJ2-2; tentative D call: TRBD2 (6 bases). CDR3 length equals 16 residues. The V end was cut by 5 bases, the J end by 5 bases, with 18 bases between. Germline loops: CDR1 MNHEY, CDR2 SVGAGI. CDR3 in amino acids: CASSRLAGGLTGELFF. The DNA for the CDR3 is TGTGCCAGCAGTAGGCTAGCAGGAGGGTTGACCGGGGAGCTGTTTTTT.

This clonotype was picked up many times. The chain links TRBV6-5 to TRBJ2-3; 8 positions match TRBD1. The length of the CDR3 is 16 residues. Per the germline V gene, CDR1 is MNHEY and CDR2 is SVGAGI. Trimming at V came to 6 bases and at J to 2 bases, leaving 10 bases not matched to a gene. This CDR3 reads CASSRTNRGSTDTQYF. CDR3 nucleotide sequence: TGTGCCAGCAGCCGGACCAACAGGGGGTCCACAGATACGCAGTATTTT.

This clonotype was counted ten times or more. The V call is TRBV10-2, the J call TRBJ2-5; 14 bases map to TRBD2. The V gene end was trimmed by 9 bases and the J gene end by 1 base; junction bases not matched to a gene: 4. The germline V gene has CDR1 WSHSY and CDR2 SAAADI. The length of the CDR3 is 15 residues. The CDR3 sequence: CASGTSGGLQETQYF. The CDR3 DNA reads TGCGCCAGTGGGACTAGCGGGGGCCTCCAAGAGACCCAGTACTTC.

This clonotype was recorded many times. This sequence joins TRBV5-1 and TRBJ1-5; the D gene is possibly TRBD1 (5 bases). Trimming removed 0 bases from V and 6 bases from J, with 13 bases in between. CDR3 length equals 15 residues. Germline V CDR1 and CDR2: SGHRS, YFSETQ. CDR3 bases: TGCGCCAGCAGCTTGGACGGGGGACGGAGTCAGCCCCAGCATTTT. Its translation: CASSLDGGRSQPQHF.

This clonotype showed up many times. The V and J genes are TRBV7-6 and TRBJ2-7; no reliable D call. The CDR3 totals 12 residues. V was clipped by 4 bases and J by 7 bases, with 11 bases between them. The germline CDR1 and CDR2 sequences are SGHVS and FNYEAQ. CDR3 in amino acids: CASSYLLGEQYF. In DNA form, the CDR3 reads TGTGCCAGCAGCTATTTATTGGGGGAGCAGTACTTC.

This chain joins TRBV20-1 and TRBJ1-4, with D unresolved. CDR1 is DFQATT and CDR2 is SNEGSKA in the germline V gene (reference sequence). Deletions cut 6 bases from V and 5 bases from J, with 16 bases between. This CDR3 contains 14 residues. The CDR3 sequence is CSALSPGKNEKLFF. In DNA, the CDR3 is TGCAGTGCCCTCTCCCCCGGCAAAAATGAAAAACTGTTTTTT.

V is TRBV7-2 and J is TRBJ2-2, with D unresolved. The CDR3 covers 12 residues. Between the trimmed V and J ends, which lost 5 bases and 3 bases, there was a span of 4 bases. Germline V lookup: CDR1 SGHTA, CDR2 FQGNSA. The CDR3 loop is CASSEYTGELFF. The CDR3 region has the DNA TGTGCCAGCAGCGAATACACCGGGGAGCTGTTTTTT.

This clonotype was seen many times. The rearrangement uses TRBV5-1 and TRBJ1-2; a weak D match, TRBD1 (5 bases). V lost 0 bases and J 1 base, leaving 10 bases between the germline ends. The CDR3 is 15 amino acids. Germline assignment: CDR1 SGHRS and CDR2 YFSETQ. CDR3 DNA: TGCGCCAGCAGCTTGGCAGGGCCCGGTAACTATGGCTACACCTTC. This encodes CASSLAGPGNYGYTF.